One T cell receptor (beta chain) is described in this entry. Its antigen remains undetermined. The record has no base qualities; no much larger clone is one base away. To sequence the TCRbeta CDR3 region, genomic DNA was isolated from the sorted cells. The immunoSEQ Assay was used to sequence the TCRbeta CDR3 regions. TCRdb took over this immuneACCESS table, retaining in-frame rearrangements with V and J assigned. Such tables are incomplete; in checked studies, under half of the missing clones stem from an unresolved V gene, and the remainder is unexplained. This sample holds some 83,000 clones; 80% to 90% were observed only once. The biggest ten clones account for less than 2.5% of the sample. The data were obtained in a study of OX40 agonist ivuxolimab in advanced cancers. Concerning the study at large: Ivuxolimab was an agonistic, fully human IgG2 monoclonal antibody directed against OX40 (CD134), a costimulatory receptor. Prior anti-PD-1, anti-PD-L1 or anti-CTLA-4 therapy was permitted, and about two fifths of dose-escalation patients had received checkpoint inhibitors. Partial responses occurred in three dose-escalation patients, of whom one had hepatocellular carcinoma and two had cutaneous melanoma. Intravenous ivuxolimab was administered to patients every 2 weeks at six dose levels: 0.01, 0.1, 0.3, 1.5, 3 and 10 mg/kg. The point of sequencing TCRbeta in the periphery was to test whether ivuxolimab changed TCR sequence diversity and drove clonal T-cell expansion. Of the roughly 50 dose-escalation patients, hepatocellular carcinoma was present in roughly 19, melanoma in some 15, renal cell carcinoma in 9 and head and neck cancer in 9. In the dose-escalation cohort, more than 75% of patients were male, and the mean age was around 60 years, with a range of about 23 to 80. The monotherapy dose-escalation portion (N ≈ 50 patients) of the phase I ivuxolimab trial is reported in the paper. Overall study results and their limits: Low levels of normalized T-cell clonal expansion were also seen in some patients who did not respond. At doses of 0.1 to 3.0 mg/kg, clonal expansion of both CD4+ and CD8+ T cells in blood was seen between baseline and week 6. Antigen specificity was not determined for the clonally expanded peripheral T cells. After ivuxolimab, CD8+ T cells had more expanded clones than CD4+ T cells on average. In partial responders in the 0.1-3.0 mg/kg groups, normalized peripheral clonal expansion was found to be among the lowest, especially among CD8+ T cells.

The trial excluded patients who had a history of autoimmune disease or who were on systemic immunosuppression. Peripheral blood for TCR sequencing was collected from all dose cohorts at baseline, on cycle 4 day 1, and on cycle 7 day 1. Samples were obtained from an open-label, multicenter, first-in-human phase I dose-escalation trial of ivuxolimab. The trial enrolled adults with locally advanced or metastatic head and neck squamous cell, hepatocellular, melanoma or renal cell carcinoma. Before TCR sequencing, CD4+ and CD8+ T cells were separately sorted from peripheral blood. The CDR3 numbers 13 residues from cysteine through phenylalanine. The kept DNA is CDR3 alone, 39 bases in frame from the first base. CDR1 and CDR2, looked up from the germline V gene, are ENHRY and SYGVKD. The junction carries 8 bases between V and J, which are trimmed by 6 bases and 0 bases respectively.

In this chain, TRBV10-3 is recombined with TRBJ1-1, with a weak D call of TRBD1 (5 bases match). The sample was CD4+ or CD8+ T cells sorted from blood, taken in a trial of the OX40 agonist ivuxolimab. The receptor's source is an adult with an advanced solid tumor such as melanoma, head and neck, liver or kidney cancer. The CDR3: CAISRAMNTEAFF. The sequenced DNA is TGTGCCATCAGCAGGGCCATGAACACTGAAGCTTTCTTT.